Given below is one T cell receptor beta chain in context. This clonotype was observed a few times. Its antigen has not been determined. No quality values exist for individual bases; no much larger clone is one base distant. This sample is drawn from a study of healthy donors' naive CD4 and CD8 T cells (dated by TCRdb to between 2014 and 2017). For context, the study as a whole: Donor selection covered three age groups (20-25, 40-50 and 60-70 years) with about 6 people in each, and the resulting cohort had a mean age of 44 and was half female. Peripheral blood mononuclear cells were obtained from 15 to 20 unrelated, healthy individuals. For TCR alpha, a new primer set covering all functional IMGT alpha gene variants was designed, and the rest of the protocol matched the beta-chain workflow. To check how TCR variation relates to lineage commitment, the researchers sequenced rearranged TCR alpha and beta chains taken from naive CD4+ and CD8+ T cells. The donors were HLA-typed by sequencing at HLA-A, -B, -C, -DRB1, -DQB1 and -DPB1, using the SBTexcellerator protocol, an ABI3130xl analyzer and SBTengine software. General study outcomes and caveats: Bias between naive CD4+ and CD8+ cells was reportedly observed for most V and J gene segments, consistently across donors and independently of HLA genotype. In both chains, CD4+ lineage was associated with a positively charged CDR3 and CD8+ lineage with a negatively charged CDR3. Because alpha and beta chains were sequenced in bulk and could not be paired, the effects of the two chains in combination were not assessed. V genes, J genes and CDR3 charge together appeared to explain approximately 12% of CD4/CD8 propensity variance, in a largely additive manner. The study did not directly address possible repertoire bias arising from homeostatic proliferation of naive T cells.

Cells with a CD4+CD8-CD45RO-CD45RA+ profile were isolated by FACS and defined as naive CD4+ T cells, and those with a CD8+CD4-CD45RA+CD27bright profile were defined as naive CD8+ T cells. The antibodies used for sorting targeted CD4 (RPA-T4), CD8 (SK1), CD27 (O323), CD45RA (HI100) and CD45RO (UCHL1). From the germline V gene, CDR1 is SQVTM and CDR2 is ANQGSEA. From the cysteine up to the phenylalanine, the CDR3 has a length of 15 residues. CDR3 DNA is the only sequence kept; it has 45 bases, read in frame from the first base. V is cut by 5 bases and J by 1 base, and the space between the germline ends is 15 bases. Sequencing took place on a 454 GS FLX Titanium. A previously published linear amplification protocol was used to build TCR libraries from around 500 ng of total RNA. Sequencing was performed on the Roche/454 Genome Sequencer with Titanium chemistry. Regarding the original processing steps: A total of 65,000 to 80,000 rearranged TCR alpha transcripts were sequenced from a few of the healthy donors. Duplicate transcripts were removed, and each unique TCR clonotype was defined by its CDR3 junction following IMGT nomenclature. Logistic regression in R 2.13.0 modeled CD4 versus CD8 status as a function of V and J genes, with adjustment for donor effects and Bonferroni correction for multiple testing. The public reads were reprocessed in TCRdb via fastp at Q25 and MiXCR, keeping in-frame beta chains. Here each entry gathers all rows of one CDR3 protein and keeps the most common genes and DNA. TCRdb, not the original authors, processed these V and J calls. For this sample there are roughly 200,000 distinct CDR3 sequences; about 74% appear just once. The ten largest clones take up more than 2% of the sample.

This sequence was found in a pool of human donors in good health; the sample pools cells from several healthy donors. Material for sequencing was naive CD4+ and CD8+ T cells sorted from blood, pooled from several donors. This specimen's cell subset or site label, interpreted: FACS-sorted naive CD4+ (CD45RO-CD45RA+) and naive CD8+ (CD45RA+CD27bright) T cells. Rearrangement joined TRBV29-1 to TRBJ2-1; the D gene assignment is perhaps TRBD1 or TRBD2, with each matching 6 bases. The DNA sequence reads TGCAGCGTTCCGGGGGCAGCAGAATCCTACAATGAGCAGTTCTTC. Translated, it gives CSVPGAAESYNEQFF.